This T cell receptor (beta chain) stems from a study of T-cell reconstitution after alpha-beta-depleted transplantation in children. Study results and limitations: The study traced high day-60 TCRbeta diversity in some patients to surviving recipient T cells and thymic progenitors. About two months after transplant, alpha-beta T cells reportedly came from several hundred expanded graft clones. After one year, T-cell counts and TCRbeta diversity mostly came from new T cells.

Regarding this clonotype: Its target is unknown.

This sample's TCRbeta library carried unique molecular identifier barcodes. TCRdb redid the calling of the PCR reads with MiXCR, one entry per CDR3 protein. Here the sample spans over 200,000 distinct CDR3 sequences, approximately 17% being singletons. The CDR3 sequence is 11 residues long. V was pared by 7 bases and J by 7 bases, with 10 bases between. Germline CDR1 reads SNHLY; CDR2 reads FYNNEI. The source material was PBMCs, mostly from graft donor cells, sampled 360 days after TCRalphabeta/CD19-depleted stem cell transplant. The gene calls are TRBV2 and TRBJ1-2; tentatively, D is TRBD1 (6 bases). The sequence derives from a male patient between 2 and 15 years old who had a stem cell transplant for acute lymphoblastic leukemia, so the T cells may come from the graft donor. CDR3 DNA: TGTGCCAGCAAAGCAGGGGCTGGCTACACCTTC. As protein: CASKAGAGYTF.